This T cell receptor (beta chain) is drawn from a study of spatial heterogeneity in lung cancer (dated by TCRdb to between 2018 and 2021). Regarding the research as a whole: Beta-chain transcripts were consistently detected in greater numbers than alpha-chain transcripts, which likely reflects a higher abundance of beta-chain transcripts. In the raw uncorrected reads, each unique combination of TCR and UMI appeared more than ten times on average. In non-small cell lung cancer, the study made a quantitative comparison of TCR alpha and beta repertoires among multiple tumor regions, matched nontumor lung and blood. Nonsynonymous mutation counts, determined by whole-exome sequencing of tumor tissue, were related to TCR repertoire features. At surgery, both alpha and beta chains were TCR-sequenced in around 240 tumor regions, 64 matched nontumor lung samples and 56 PBMC samples.

The time point label, read with the paper, signifies: sample taken at primary tumor resection. Without any cell sorting, TCR sequencing was performed on whole RNA extracted either from tumor and nontumor lung tissue or from cryopreserved PBMC samples. The donors were fewer than 90 patients from the lung TRACERx cohort who had early-stage, untreated non-small cell lung cancer. A patient was chosen for TCR sequencing only when enough RNA was available from at least two tumor regions. Turning to this clonotype: This clone's antigen is unknown. Base qualities are not at hand, and no much larger clone is one base apart.

Overall study results and their limits: Ubiquitous expanded tumor TCRs were found in blood more often at tumor resection than at routine follow-up. Confirming at a functional level the hypothesis that regional TCRs recognize regional mutations was considered to require additional single-cell paired TCR alpha and beta sequencing.

Library construction relied on 5' RACE. These reads were obtained on a NextSeq 500. The TCR library protocol attached a unique molecular identifier to each TCR cDNA molecule to allow correction of PCR and sequencing errors. As for how the authors treated the data: TCR identification, UMI-based error correction and CDR3 extraction were all carried out with Decombinator tools. Expanded TCRs were defined as those above a frequency of 2 per 1,000, corresponding to the top 1% of the tumor frequency distribution. Each repertoire was subsampled 100 times to 5,000 TCRs, after which Renyi diversity was computed with the R vegan package. CDR3 similarity networks were constructed using string-kernel similarity of amino acid triplets, with links drawn between CDR3s whose pairwise similarity was above 0.82. Using fastp at Q25 and MiXCR, TCRdb reprocessed the public reads and kept productive beta chains. Each record represents a unique CDR3 protein, reported with the most common genes and DNA among its rows. The V and J calls and clone size come from TCRdb's table, not from the authors' own analysis. The table for this sample lists some 11,000 distinct CDR3 sequences; 14% of them were counted only once. The leading ten clones occupy roughly 2.3% of the sample.

The CDR3 has 13 amino acids, counting the end cysteine and phenylalanine. This entry keeps only the CDR3 DNA: 39 bases, framed from base 1. The germline V gene sets CDR1 to SGDLS and CDR2 to YYNGEE. Relative to germline, V is 6 bases shorter and J is 0 bases shorter, with 7 bases between their ends. The rearrangement joined TRBV9 to TRBJ1-3; the D gene cannot be named for sure. This specimen consisted of PBMCs, obtained at surgery. The receptor was derived from a female donor with early-stage non-small cell lung cancer. The nucleotides are TGTGCCAGCACCGGCAGCTCTGGAAACACCATATATTTT. Its product reads: CASTGSSGNTIYF.